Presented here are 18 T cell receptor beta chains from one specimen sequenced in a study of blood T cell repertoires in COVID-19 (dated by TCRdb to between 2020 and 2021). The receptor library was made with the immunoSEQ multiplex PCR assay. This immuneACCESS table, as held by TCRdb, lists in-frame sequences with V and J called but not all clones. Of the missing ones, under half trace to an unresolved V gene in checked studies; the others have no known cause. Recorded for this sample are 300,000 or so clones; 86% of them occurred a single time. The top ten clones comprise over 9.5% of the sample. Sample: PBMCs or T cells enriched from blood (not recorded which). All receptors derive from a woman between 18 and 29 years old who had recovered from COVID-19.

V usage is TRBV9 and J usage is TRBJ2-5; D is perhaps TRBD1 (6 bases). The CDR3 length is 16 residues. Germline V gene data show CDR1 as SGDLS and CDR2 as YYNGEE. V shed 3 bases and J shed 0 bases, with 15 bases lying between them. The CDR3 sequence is CASSAPTTGNQETQYF. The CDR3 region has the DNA TGTGCCAGCAGCGCACCCACTACAGGGAACCAAGAGACCCAGTACTTC. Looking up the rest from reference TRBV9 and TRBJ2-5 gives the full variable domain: DSGVTQTPKHLITATGQRVTLRCSPRSGDLSVYWYQQSLDQGLQFLIQYYNGEERAKGNILERFSAQQFPDLHSELNLSSLELGDSALYFCASSAPTTGNQETQYFGPGTRLLVL.

CDR3 DNA sequence: TGTGCCAGCAGCTTAGATCGGCCAGGTCTCTCCTACGAGCAGTACTTC. Translating it yields CASSLDRPGLSYEQYF. The rearrangement uses TRBV11-2 and TRBJ2-7; D gene uncertain. The CDR3 runs 16 residues. V was cut by 0 bases and J by 0 bases, with 12 bases left in between. The V gene's germline CDR1 is SGHAT and CDR2 FQNNGV.

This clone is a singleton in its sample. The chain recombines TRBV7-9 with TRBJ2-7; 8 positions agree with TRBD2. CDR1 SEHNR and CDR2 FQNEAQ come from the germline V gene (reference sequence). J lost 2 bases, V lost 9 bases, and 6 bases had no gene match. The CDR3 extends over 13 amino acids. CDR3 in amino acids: CASKLAATYEQYF. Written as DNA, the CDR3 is TGTGCCAGTAAACTAGCGGCCACCTACGAGCAGTACTTC.

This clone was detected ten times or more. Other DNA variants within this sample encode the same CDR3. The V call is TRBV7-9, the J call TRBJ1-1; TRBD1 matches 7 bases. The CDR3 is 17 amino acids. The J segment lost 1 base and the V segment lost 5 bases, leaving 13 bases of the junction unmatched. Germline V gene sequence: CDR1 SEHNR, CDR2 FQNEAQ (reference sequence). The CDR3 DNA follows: TGTGCCAGCAGCCTAGGGGGAACAGGGGCGAGGAACACTGAAGCTTTCTTT. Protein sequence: CASSLGGTGARNTEAFF.

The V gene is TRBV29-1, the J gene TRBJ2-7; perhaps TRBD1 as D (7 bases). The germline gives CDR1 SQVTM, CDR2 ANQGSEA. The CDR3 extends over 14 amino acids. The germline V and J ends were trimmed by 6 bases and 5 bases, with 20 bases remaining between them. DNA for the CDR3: TGCAGCGTGGGTGCGGGGCAGGGGGATGACGAGCAGTACTTC. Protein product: CSVGAGQGDDEQYF.

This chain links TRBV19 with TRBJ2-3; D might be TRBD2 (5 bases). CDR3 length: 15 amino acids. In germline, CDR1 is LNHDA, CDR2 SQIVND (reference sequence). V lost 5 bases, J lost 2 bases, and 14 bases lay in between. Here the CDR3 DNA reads TGTGCCAGTAGTCCCCACGAGCGGACCACAGATACGCAGTATTTT. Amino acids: CASSPHERTTDTQYF.

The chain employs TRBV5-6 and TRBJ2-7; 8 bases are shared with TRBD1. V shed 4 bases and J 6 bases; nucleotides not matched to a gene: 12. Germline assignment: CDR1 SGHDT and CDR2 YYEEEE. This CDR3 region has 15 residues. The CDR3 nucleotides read TGTGCCAGCAGCCGGACAGGGTTAACTCTGGGCGAGCAGTACTTC. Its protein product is CASSRTGLTLGEQYF. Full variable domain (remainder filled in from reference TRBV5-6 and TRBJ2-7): DAGVTQSPTHLIKTRGQQVTLRCSPKSGHDTVSWYQQALGQGPQFIFQYYEEEERQRGNFPDRFSGHQFPNYSSELNVNALLLGDSALYLCASSRTGLTLGEQYFGPGTRLTVT.

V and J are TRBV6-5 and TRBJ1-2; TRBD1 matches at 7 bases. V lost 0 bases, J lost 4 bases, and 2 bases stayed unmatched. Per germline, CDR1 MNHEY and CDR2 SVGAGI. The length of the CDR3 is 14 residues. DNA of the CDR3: TGTGCCAGCAGTTACTCACAGGGGCTCTATGGCTACACCTTC. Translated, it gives CASSYSQGLYGYTF.

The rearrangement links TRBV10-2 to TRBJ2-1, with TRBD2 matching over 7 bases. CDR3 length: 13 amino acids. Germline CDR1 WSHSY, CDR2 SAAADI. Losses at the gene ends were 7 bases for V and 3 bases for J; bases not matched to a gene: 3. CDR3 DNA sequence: TGCGCCAGCACATTAGCGGGCTACAATGAGCAGTTCTTC. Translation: CASTLAGYNEQFF.

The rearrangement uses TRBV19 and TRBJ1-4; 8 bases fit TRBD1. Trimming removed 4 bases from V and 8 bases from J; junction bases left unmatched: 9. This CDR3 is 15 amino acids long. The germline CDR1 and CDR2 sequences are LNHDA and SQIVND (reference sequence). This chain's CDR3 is CASSTRQGQREKLFF. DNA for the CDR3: TGTGCCAGTAGTACCCGACAGGGGCAACGGGAAAAACTGTTTTTT.

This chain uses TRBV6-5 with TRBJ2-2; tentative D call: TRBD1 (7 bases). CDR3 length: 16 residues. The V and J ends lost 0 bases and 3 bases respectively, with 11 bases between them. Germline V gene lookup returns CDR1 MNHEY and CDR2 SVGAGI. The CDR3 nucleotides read TGTGCCAGCAGTTACTCGGGCAGGGGGGACACCGGGGAGCTGTTTTTT. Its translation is CASSYSGRGDTGELFF.

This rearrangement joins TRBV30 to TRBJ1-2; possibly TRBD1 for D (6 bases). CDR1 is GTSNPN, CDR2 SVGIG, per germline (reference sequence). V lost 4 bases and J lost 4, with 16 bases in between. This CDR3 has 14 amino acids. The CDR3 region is CAWTLTGLGYGYTF. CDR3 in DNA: TGTGCCTGGACTTTAACAGGGTTAGGCTATGGCTACACCTTC.

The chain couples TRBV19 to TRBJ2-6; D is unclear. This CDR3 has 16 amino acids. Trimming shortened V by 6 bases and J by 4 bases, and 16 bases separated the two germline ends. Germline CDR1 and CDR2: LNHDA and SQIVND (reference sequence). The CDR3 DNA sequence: TGTGCCAGTAGCCCTTTTATTGGAGCCGGGGCCAACGTCCTGACTTTC. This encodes CASSPFIGAGANVLTF.

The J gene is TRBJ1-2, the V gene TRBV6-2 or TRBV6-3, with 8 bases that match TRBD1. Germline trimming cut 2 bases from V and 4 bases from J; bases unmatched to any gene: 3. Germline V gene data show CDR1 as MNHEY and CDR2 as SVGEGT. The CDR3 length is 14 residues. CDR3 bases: TGTGCCAGCAGTTACCACAGGGGGGCCTATGGCTACACCTTC. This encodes CASSYHRGAYGYTF.

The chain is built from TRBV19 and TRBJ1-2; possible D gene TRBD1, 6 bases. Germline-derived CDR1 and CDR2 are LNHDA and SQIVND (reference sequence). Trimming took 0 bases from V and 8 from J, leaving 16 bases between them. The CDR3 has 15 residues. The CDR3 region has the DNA TGTGCCAGTAGTATAGATGGCGGGCCCAGGGGCGGCTACACCTTC. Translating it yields CASSIDGGPRGGYTF.

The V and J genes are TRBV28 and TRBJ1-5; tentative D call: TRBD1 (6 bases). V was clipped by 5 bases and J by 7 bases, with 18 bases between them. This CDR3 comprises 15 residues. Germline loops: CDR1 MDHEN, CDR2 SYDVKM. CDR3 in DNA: TGTGCCAGCAGTCCGCCGACAGGAGGTGTACAGCCCCAGCATTTT. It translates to CASSPPTGGVQPQHF. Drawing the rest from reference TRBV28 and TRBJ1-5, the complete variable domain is DVKVTQSSRYLVKRTGEKVFLECVQDMDHENMFWYRQDPGLGLRLIYFSYDVKMKEKGDIPEGYSVSREKKERFSLILESASTNQTSMYLCASSPPTGGVQPQHFGDGTRLSIL.

CDR3 sequence: CASSLMAGGQAFF. CDR3 in DNA: TGTGCCAGCAGTTTAATGGCAGGGGGCCAAGCTTTCTTT. The rearrangement uses TRBV27 and TRBJ1-1, with 8 bases fitting TRBD1. This CDR3 has 13 residues. Trimming at V came to 2 bases and at J to 9 bases, leaving 5 bases not matched to a gene. Germline CDR1 MNHEY, CDR2 SMNVEV (reference sequence).

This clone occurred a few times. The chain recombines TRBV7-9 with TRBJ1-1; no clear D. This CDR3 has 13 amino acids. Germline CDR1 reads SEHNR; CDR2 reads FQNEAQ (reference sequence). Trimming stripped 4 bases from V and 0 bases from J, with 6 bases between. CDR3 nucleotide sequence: TGTGCCAGCAGCTCCACAGTGAACACTGAAGCTTTCTTT. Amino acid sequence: CASSSTVNTEAFF.